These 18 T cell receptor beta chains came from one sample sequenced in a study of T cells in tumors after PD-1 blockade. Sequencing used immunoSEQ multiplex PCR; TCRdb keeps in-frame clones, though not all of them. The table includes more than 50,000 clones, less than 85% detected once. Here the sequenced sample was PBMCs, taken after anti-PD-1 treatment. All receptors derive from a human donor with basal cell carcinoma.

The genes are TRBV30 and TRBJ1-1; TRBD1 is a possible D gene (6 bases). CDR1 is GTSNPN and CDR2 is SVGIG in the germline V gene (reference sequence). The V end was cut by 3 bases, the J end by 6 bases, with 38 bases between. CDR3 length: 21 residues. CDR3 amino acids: CAWRRSWGEGLGGGLMAEAFF. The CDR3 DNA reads TGTGCCTGGAGACGGTCCTGGGGAGAAGGCCTAGGGGGAGGCCTAATGGCTGAAGCTTTCTTT.

The CDR3 protein is CASRFGSDGYTF. The DNA of the CDR3 is TGTGCCAGCAGGTTTGGGTCGGATGGCTACACCTTC. The chain combines TRBV5-4 with TRBJ1-2; no clear D gene. Per the germline V gene, CDR1 is SGHNT and CDR2 is YYREEE (reference sequence). The V gene lost 5 bases and the J gene lost 6 bases, with 11 bases spanning the gap. The CDR3 is 12 residues long.

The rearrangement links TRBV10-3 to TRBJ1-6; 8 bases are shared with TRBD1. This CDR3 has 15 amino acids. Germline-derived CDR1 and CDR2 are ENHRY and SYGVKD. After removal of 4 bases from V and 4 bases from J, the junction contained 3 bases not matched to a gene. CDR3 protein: CAISAQGAYNSPLHF. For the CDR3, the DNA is TGTGCCATCAGTGCGCAGGGGGCTTATAATTCACCCCTCCACTTT.

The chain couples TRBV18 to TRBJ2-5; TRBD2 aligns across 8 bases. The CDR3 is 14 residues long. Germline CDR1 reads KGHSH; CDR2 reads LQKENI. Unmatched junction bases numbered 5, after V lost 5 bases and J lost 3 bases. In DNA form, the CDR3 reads TGTGCCAGCTCAACGGGGGGGCTAAAAGAGACCCAGTACTTC. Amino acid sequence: CASSTGGLKETQYF.

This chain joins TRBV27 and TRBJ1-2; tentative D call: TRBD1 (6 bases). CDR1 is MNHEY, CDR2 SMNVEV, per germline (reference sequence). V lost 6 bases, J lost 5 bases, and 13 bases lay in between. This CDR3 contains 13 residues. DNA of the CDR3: TGTGCCAGCAGCGACAGGTCGATTTATGGCTACACCTTC. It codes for CASSDRSIYGYTF.

The CDR3 region is CASGRDRVAGYTF. The CDR3 region has the DNA TGCGCCAGCGGCCGGGACAGGGTTGCTGGCTACACCTTC. The V call is TRBV10-1, the J call TRBJ1-2; 9 positions agree with TRBD1. Germline CDR1 WNHNN, CDR2 SYGVQD (reference sequence). V shed 8 bases, J shed 7 bases, and the junction held 8 bases outside the gene matches. The length of the CDR3 is 13 residues.

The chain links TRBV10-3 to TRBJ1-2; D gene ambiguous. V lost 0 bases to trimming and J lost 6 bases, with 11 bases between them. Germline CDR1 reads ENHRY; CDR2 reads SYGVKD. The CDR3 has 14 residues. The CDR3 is CAISESTRENGYTF. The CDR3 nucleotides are TGTGCCATCAGTGAGTCGACTCGAGAGAATGGCTACACCTTC.

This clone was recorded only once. This CDR3 is CASSPLALNTEAFF. The CDR3 DNA is TGTGCCAGCAGCCCACTGGCCCTTAACACTGAAGCTTTCTTT. The chain combines TRBV7-2 with TRBJ1-1; D remains unclear. This CDR3 is built from 14 residues. V was trimmed by 5 bases and J by 2 bases, leaving 12 bases between them. Germline CDR1 is SGHTA and CDR2 is FQGNSA.

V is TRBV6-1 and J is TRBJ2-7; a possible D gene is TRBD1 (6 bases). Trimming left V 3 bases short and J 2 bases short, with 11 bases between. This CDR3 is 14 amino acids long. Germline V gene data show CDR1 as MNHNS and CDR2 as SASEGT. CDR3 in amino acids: CASSDEGGPYEQYF. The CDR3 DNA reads TGTGCCAGCAGTGATGAAGGGGGACCCTACGAGCAGTACTTC.

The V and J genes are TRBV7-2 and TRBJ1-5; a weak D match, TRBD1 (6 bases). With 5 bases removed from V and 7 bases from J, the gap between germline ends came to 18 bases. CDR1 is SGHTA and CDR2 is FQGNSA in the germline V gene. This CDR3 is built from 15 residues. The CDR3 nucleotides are TGTGCCAGCAGCCCCTTTTTGGGGGCGAGACAGCCCCAGCATTTT. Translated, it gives CASSPFLGARQPQHF.

The CDR3 region has the DNA TGTGCCAGCTCACCACAGCCAGACTATGGCTACACCTTC. It yields the protein CASSPQPDYGYTF. This chain joins TRBV18 and TRBJ1-2; no firm D call. V shed 1 base and J shed 3 bases, with 6 bases lying between them. The germline gives CDR1 KGHSH, CDR2 LQKENI. The CDR3 sequence is 13 residues long. Complete variable domain (other parts from reference TRBV18 and TRBJ1-2): NAGVMQNPRHLVRRRGQEARLRCSPMKGHSHVYWYRQLPEEGLKFMVYLQKENIIDESGMPKERFSAEFPKEGPSILRIQQVVRGDSAAYFCASSPQPDYGYTFGSGTRLTVV.

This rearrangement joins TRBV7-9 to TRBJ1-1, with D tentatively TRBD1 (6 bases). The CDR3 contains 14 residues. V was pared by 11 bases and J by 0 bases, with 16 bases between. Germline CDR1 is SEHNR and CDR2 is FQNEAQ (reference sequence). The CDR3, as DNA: TGTGCCGCTCAGGTCGGGACACTGAACACTGAAGCTTTCTTT. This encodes CAAQVGTLNTEAFF.

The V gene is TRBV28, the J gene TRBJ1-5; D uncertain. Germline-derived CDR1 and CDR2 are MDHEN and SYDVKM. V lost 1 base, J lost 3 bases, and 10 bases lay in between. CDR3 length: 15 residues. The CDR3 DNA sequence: TGTGCCAGCAGTTTATATGTAGGTATCAATCAGCCCCAGCATTTT. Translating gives CASSLYVGINQPQHF.

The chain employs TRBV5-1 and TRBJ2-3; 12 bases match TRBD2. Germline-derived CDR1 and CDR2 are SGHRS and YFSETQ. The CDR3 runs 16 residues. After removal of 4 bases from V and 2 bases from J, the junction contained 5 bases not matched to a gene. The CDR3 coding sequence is TGCGCCAGCAGCCCAGGACTAGCGGGGACCACAGATACGCAGTATTTT. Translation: CASSPGLAGTTDTQYF. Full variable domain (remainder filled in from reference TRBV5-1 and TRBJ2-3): KAGVTQTPRYLIKTRGQQVTLSCSPISGHRSVSWYQQTPGQGLQFLFEYFSETQRNKGNFPGRFSGRQFSNSRSEMNVSTLELGDSALYLCASSPGLAGTTDTQYFGPGTRLTVL.

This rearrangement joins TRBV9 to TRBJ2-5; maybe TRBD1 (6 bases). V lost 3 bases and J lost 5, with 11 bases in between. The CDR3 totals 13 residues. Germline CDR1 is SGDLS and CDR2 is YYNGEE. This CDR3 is CASSGGGRETQYF. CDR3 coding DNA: TGTGCCAGCAGCGGAGGGGGTCGGGAGACCCAGTACTTC.

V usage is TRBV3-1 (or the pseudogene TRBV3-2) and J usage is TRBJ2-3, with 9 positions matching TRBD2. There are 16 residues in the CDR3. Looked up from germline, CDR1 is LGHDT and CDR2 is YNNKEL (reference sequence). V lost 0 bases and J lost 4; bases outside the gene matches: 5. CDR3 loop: CASSQESGGYADTQYF. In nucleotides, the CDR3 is TGTGCCAGCAGCCAAGAGAGCGGGGGGTACGCAGATACGCAGTATTTT.

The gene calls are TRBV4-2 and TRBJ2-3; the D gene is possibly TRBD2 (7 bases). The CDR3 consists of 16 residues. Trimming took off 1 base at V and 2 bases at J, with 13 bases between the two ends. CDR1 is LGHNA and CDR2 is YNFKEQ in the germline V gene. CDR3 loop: CASSQVGGGPTDTQYF. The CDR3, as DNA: TGTGCCAGCAGCCAAGTGGGGGGGGGCCCCACAGATACGCAGTATTTT.

For the CDR3, the DNA is TGTGCCACCAGCAGTTCAACGTGGTGGGAGATGAACACTGAAGCTTTCTTT. Amino acid sequence: CATSSSTWWEMNTEAFF. The chain has TRBV15 and TRBJ1-1; D uncertain. Germline loops: CDR1 LNHNV, CDR2 YYDKDF (reference sequence). Trimming left V 3 bases short and J 0 bases short, with 17 bases between. The length of the CDR3 is 17 residues.